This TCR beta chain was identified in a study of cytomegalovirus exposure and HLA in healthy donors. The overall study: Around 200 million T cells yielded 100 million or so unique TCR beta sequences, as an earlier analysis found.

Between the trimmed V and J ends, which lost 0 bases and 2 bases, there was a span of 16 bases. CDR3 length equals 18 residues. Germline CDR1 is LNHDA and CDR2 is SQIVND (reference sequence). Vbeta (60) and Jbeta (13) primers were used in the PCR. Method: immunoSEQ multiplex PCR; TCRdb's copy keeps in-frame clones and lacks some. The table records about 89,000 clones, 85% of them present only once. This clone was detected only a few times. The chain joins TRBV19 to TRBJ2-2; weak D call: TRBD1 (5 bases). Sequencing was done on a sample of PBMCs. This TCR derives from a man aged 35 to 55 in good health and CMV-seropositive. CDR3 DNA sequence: TGTGCCAGTAGTATAGATCTTCCCAGACAGCTAAACACCGGGGAGCTGTTTTTT. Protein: CASSIDLPRQLNTGELFF.